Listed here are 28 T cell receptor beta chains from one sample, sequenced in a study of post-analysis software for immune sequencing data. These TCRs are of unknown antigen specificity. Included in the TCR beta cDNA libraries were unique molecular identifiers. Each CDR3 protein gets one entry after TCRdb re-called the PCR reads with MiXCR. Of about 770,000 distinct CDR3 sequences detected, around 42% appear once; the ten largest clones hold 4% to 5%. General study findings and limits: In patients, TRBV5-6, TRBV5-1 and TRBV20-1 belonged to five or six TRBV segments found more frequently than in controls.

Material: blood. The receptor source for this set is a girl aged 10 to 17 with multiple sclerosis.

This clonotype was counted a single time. The DNA of the CDR3 is TGTGCCACCAGTGAGACCGGTGGGACAGGGCTCTACACAGATACGCAGTATTTT. Translation gives CATSETGGTGLYTDTQYF. The V gene is TRBV24-1, the J gene TRBJ2-3; 9 positions agree with TRBD1. The CDR3 is made up of 18 amino acids. The germline gives CDR1 KGHDR, CDR2 SFDVKD. V lost 4 bases to trimming and J lost 2 bases; unmatched junction nucleotides: 12.

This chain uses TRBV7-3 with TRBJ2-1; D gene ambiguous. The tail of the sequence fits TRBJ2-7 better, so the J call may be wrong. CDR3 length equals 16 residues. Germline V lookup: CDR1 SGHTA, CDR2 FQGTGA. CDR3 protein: CASSLTATPTYNEQYF. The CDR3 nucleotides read TGTGCCAGCAGCTTAACAGCCACCCCCACCTACAATGAGCAGTACTTC.

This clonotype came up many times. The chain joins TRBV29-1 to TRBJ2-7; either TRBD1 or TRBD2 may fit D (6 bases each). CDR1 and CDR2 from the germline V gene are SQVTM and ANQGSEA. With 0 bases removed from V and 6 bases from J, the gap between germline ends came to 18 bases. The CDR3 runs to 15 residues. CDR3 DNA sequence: TGCAGCGTTGAAGAGGGGGTAAGACTAGGGGGCGAGCAGTACTTC. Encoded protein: CSVEEGVRLGGEQYF.

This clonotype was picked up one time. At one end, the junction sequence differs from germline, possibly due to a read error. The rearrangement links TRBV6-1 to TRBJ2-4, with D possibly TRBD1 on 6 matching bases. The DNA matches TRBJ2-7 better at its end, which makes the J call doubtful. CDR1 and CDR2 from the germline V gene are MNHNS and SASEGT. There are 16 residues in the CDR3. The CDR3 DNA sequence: TGTGTCAGCAGAGAGGGACACCTTAATAAATTCTACGAGCAGTACTTC. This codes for CVSREGHLNKFYEQYF.

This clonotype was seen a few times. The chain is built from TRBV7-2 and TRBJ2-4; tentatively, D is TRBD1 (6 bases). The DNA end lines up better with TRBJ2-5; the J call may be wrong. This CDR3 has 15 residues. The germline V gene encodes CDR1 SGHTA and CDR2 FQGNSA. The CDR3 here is CASSLGFLRGETQYF. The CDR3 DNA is TGTGCCAGCAGCTTAGGTTTCCTCAGGGGAGAGACCCAGTACTTC.

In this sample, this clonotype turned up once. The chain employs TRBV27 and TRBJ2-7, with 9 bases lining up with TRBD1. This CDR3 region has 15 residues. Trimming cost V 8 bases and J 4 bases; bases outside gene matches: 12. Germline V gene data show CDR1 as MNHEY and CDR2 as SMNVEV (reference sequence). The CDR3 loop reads CASGTPGQGQYEQYF. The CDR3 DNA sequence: TGTGCCAGCGGAACCCCGGGACAGGGCCAGTACGAGCAGTACTTC.

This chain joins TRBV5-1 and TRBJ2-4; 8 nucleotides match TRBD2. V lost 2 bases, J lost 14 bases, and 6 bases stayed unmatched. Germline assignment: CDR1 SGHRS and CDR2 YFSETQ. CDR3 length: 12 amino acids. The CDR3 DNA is TGCGCCAGCAGCTTAGCGGGGGCTGACGAGTACTTC. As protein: CASSLAGADEYF.

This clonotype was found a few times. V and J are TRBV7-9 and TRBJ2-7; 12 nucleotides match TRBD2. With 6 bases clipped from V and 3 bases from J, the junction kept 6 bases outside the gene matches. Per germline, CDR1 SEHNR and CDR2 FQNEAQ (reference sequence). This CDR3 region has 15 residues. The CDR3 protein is CASRTGLAGFYEQYF. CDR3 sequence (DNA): TGTGCCAGCAGAACGGGACTAGCGGGCTTCTACGAGCAGTACTTC.

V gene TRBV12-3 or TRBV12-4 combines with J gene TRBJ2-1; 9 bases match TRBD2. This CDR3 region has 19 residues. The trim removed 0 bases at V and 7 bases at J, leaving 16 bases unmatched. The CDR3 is CASSLAPWPSGAGENEQFF. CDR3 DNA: TGTGCCAGCAGTTTAGCGCCGTGGCCTAGCGGGGCTGGGGAGAATGAGCAGTTCTTC.

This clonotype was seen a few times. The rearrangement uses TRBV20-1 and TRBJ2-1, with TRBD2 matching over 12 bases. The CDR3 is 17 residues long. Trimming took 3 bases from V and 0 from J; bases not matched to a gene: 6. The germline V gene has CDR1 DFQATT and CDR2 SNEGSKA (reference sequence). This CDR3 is CSARGLAGKSSYNEQFF. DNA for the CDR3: TGCAGTGCTAGGGGACTAGCGGGCAAGAGCTCCTACAATGAGCAGTTCTTC.

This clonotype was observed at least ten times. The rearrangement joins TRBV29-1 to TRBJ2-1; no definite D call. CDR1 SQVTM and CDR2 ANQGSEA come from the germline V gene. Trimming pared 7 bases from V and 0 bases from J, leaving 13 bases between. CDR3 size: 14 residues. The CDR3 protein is CSARAVSSYNEQFF. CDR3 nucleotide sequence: TGCAGCGCCCGAGCTGTCAGCTCCTACAATGAGCAGTTCTTC.

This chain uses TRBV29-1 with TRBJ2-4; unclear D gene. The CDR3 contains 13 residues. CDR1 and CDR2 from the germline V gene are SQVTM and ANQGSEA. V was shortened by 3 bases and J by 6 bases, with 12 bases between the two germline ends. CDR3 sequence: CSVDMAGRNIQYF. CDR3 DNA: TGCAGCGTTGATATGGCAGGTCGAAACATTCAGTACTTC.

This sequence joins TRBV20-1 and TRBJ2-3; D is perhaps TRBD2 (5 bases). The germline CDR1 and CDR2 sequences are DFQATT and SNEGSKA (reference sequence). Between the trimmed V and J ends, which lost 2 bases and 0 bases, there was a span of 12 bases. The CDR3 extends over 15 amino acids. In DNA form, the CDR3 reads TGCAGTGCTAGAAGCGTAGCGATTAGCACAGATACGCAGTATTTT. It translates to CSARSVAISTDTQYF.

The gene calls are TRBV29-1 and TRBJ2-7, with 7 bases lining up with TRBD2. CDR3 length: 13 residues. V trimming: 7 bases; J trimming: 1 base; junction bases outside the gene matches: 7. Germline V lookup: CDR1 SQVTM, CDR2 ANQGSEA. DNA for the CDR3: TGCAGCGCCGTAAGGGAGGGTTCCTACGAGCAGTACTTC. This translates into CSAVREGSYEQYF.

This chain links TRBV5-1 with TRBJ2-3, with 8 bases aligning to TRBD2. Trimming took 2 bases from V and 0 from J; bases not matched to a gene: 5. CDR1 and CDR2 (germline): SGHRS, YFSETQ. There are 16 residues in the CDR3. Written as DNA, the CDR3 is TGCGCCAGCAGCTTAAGTAGCGGGATCAGCACAGATACGCAGTATTTT. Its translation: CASSLSSGISTDTQYF.

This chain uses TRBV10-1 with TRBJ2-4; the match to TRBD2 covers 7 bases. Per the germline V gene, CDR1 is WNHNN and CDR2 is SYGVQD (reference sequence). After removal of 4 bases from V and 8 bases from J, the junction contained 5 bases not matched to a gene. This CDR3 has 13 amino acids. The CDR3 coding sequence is TGCGCCAGCAGTGGTAGCCGGGGGGACATTCAGTACTTC. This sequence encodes CASSGSRGDIQYF.

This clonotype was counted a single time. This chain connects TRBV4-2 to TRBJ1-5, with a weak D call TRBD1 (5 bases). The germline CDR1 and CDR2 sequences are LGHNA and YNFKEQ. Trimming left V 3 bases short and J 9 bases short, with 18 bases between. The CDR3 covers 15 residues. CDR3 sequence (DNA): TGTGCCAGCAGCCATTCACAGGCTCGAGGTGTGCCCCAGCATTTT. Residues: CASSHSQARGVPQHF.

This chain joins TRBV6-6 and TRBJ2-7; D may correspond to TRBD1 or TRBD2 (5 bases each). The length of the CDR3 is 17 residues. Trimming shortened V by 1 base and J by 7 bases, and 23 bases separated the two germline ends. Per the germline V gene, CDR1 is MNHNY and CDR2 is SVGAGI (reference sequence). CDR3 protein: CASSYFISGPNTREQYF. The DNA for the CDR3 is TGTGCCAGCAGTTACTTCATCTCGGGACCTAATACGAGGGAGCAGTACTTC.

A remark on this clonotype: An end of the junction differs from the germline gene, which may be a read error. The CDR3 loop is CRARRSNQPQHF. For the CDR3, the DNA is TGCAGGGCTAGAAGGAGCAATCAGCCCCAGCATTTT. The chain recombines TRBV20-1 with TRBJ1-5; D remains unclear. CDR1 DFQATT and CDR2 SNEGSKA come from the germline V gene (reference sequence). The CDR3 covers 12 residues.

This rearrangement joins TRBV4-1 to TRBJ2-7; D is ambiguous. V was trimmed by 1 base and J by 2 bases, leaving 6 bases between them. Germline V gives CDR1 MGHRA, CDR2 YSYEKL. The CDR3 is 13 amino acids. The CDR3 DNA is TGCGCCAGCAGCCAAGGAAATACCTACGAGCAGTACTTC. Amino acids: CASSQGNTYEQYF.

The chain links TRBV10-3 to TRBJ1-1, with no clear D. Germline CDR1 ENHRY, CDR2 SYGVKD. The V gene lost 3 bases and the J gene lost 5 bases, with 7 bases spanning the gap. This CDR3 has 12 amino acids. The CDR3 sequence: CAISDIGTEAFF. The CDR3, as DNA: TGTGCCATCAGTGATATCGGGACTGAAGCTTTCTTT.

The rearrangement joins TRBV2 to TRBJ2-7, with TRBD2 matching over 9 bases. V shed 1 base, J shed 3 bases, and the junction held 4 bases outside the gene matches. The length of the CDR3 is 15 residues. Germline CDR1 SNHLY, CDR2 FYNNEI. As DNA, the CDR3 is TGTGCCAGCAGTGAAGGACTAGCGGCATTCTACGAGCAGTACTTC. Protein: CASSEGLAAFYEQYF.

The CDR3 DNA is TGTGCCTGGAGTATCCCAGGGTCTAATCAGCCCCAGCATTTT. Translation gives CAWSIPGSNQPQHF. The chain recombines TRBV30 with TRBJ1-5; a weak D match, TRBD1 (5 bases). Germline V gene lookup returns CDR1 GTSNPN and CDR2 SVGIG (reference sequence). The CDR3 covers 14 residues. Trimming shortened V by 2 bases and J by 4 bases, and 12 bases separated the two germline ends.

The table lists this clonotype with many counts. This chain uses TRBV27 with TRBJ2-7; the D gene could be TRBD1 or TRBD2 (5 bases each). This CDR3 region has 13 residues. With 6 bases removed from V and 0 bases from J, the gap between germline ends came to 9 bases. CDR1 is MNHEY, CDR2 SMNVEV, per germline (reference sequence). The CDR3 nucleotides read TGTGCCAGCAGCCCCGGGACCTCCTACGAGCAGTACTTC. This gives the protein CASSPGTSYEQYF.

The CDR3 region is CASTTTSGPYEQYF. In DNA, the CDR3 is TGTGCCAGCACCACAACTAGCGGGCCCTACGAGCAGTACTTC. The chain combines TRBV5-6 with TRBJ2-7, with TRBD2 matching over 9 bases. After removal of 6 bases from V and 2 bases from J, the junction contained 6 bases not matched to a gene. The CDR3 totals 14 residues. In germline, CDR1 is SGHDT, CDR2 YYEEEE.

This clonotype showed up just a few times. The CDR3 DNA reads TGTGCCAGCAGCGTAAGACCGGTGTCGGGGTTCAATGGCTACACCTTC. Translation gives CASSVRPVSGFNGYTF. The V gene is TRBV9, the J gene TRBJ1-2; no definite D call. The CDR3 consists of 16 residues. Trimming removed 1 base from V and 6 bases from J, with 19 bases in between. Germline V gene lookup returns CDR1 SGDLS and CDR2 YYNGEE.

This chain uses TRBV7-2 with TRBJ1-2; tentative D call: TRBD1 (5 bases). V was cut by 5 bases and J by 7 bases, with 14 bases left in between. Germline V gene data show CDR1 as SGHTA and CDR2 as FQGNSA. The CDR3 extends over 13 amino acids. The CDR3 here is CASSPTWDSGYTF. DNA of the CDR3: TGTGCCAGCAGCCCCACATGGGACTCTGGCTACACCTTC.

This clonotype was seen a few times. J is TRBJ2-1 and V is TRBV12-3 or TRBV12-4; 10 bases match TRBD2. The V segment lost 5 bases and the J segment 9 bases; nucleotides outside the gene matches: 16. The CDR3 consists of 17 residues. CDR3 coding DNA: TGTGCCAGCAGTCCAACCCCACCGGGACTAGCGCGCCCTGAGCAGTTCTTC. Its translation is CASSPTPPGLARPEQFF.